This T cell receptor beta chain was observed in a study of shared clonotypes between healthy human individuals. Study-wide context: Three plates each covered CD4 naive and memory; CD8 naive two, CD8 memory one. The study's findings and limits: Naive subsets typically showed greater estimated richness than memory subsets. Clonotypes that were shared across four donors made up roughly 5% of naive CD4 clonotypes.

Points on this clone: What it binds is not known.

In the naive CD8 group, cells lacked CD45RO and were positively selected for CCR7, so terminally differentiated effector memory CD45RA+ cells were left out. Every subset had its genomic DNA shared out evenly among several immunoSEQ plates. Assay used: immunoSEQ multiplex PCR; TCRdb lists only in-frame clones, some missing. The repertoire has 550,000 to 750,000 clones, 92% of them found once; the top ten carry 24%. The clonotype was recovered from a man aged 30-40 years in good health. The sequencing input was naive CD8+ T cells sorted from blood.

CDR3 region: CASTNRWEQGWEQYF. The CDR3 region has the DNA TGTGCCAGCACCAACCGATGGGAACAGGGGTGGGAGCAGTACTTC. The V and J genes are TRBV6-1 and TRBJ2-7; 7 bases fit TRBD1. Germline trimming cut 7 bases from V and 7 bases from J; bases unmatched to any gene: 16. The CDR3 is 15 residues long. Germline V lookup: CDR1 MNHNS, CDR2 SASEGT.